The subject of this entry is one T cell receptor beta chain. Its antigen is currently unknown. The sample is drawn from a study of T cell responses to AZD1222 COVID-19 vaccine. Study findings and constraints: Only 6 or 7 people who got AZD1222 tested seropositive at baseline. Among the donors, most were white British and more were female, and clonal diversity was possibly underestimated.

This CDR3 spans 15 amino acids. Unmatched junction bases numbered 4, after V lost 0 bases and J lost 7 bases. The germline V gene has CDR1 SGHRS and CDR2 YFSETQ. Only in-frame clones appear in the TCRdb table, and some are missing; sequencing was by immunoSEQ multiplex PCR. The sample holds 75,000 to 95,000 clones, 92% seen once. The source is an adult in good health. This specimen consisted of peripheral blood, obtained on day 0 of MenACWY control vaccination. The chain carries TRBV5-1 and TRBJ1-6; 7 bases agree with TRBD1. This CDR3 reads CASSLAGQANSPLHF. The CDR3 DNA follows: TGCGCCAGCAGCTTGGCCGGACAGGCAAATTCACCCCTCCACTTT.